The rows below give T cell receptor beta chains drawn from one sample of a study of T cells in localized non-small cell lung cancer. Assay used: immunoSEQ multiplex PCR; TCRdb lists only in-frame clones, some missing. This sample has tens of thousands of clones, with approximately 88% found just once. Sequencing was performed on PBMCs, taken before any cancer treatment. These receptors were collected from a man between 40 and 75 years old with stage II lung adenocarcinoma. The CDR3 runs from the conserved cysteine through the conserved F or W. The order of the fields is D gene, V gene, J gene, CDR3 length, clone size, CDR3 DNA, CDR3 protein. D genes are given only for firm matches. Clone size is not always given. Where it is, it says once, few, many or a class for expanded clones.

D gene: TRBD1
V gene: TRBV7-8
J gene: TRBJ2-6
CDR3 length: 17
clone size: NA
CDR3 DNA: TGTGCCAGCAGCCCCTCTTCAGGGGGCTATGGGGCCAACGTCCTGACTTTC
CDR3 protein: CASSPSSGGYGANVLTF

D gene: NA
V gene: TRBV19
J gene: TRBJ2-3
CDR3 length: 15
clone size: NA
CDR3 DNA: TGTGCCAGTAGTATAGAAAAGCCAGGGTCAGATACGCAGTATTTT
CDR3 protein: CASSIEKPGSDTQYF

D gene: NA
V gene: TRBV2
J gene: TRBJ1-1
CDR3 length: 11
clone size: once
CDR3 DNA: TGTGCCAGCAGTGGAGGTACTGAAGCTTTCTTT
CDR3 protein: CASSGGTEAFF

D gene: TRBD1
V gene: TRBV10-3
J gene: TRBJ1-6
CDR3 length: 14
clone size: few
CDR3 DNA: TGTGCCGCCGGGACCGGGACAGGGAATTCACCCCTCCACTTT
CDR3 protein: CAAGTGTGNSPLHF

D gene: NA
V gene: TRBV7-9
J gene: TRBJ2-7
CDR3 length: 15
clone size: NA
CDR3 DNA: TGTGCCAGCAGCTTATCTGACTCAAGCTCCTACGAGCAGTACTTC
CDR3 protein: CASSLSDSSSYEQYF

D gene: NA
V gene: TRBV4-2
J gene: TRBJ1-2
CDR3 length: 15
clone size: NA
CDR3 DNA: TGTGCCAGCAGCCCGGGTGGGGGGGTCACCTATGGCTACACCTTC
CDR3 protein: CASSPGGGVTYGYTF

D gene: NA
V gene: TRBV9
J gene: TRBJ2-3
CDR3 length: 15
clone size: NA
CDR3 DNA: TGTGCCAGCAGCGTCGGGGCAGGGCAAGGAGATACGCAGTATTTT
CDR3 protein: CASSVGAGQGDTQYF

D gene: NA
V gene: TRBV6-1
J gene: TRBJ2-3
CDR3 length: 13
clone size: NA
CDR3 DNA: TGTGCCAGCAGTGCTCAAGGCACAGATACGCAGTATTTT
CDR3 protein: CASSAQGTDTQYF

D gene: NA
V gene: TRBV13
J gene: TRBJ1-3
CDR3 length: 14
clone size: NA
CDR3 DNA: TGTGCCAGCAGCGACCGGGTCTCTGGAAACACCATATATTTT
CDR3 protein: CASSDRVSGNTIYF

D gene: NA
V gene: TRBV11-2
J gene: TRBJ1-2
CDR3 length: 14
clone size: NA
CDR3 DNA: TGTGCCAGCAGCTTAGGCAGGGCGCCAGTTGGCTACACCTTC
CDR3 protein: CASSLGRAPVGYTF

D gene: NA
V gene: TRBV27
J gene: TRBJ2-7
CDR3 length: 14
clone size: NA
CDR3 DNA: TGTGCCAGCAGTTCCTCGGGGATAGCTACGCGGCAGTACTTC
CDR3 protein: CASSSSGIATRQYF

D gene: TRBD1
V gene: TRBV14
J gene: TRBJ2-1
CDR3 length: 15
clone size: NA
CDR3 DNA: TGTGCCAGCAGCCAAGAAGGGACAGGGTCCAATGAGCAGTTCTTC
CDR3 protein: CASSQEGTGSNEQFF

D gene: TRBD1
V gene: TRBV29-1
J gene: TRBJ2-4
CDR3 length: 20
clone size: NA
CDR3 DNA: TGCAGCGTTGCACCCCTCGTGACAGGGGCACGGGAAATAGCCAAAAACATTCAGTACTTC
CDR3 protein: CSVAPLVTGAREIAKNIQYF